This T cell receptor beta chain comes out of a study of OX40 agonist ivuxolimab in advanced cancers. For the study at large: Every 2 weeks, patients got intravenous ivuxolimab at one of six dose levels (0.01-10 mg/kg). Dose-escalation patients were diagnosed with hepatocellular carcinoma, melanoma, renal cell cancer or head and neck cancer. Partial responses, seen in three patients, involved one hepatocellular carcinoma and two cutaneous melanomas.

With baseline, cycle 4 day 1, and cycle 7 day 1 as timepoints, blood was sampled. Profiling relied on immunoSEQ multiplex PCR, and the TCRdb table lists in-frame clones only, not all of them. The sample has 77,000 or so clones, approximately 90% seen once. Specimen: CD4+ or CD8+ T cells sorted from blood, collected in a trial of the OX40 agonist ivuxolimab. This clonotype was sampled from an adult with an advanced solid tumor such as melanoma, head and neck, liver or kidney cancer.

The CDR3 protein is CASSSLPPGLEITDTQYF. The CDR3 nucleotides read TGTGCCAGCAGCTCCCTCCCTCCGGGCCTCGAAATCACAGATACGCAGTATTTT. This chain links TRBV7-9 with TRBJ2-3; no clear D gene. CDR3 size: 18 residues. Trimming left V 4 bases short and J 2 bases short, with 22 bases between. The germline gives CDR1 SEHNR, CDR2 FQNEAQ (reference sequence).